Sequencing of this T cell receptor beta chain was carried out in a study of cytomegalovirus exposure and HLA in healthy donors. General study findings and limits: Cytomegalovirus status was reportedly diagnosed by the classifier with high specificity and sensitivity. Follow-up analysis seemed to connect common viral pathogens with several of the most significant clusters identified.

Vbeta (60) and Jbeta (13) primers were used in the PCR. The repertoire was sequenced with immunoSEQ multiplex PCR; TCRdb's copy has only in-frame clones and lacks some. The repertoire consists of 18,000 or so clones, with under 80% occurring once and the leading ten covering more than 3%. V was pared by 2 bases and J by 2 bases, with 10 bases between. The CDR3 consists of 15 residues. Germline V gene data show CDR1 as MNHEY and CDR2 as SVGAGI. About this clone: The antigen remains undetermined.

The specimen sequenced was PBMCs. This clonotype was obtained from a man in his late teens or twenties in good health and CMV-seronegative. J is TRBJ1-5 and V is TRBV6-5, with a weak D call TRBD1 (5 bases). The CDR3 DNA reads TGTGCCAGCAGTTACAATCGGGGGGGCAATCAGCCCCAGCATTTT. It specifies CASSYNRGGNQPQHF.